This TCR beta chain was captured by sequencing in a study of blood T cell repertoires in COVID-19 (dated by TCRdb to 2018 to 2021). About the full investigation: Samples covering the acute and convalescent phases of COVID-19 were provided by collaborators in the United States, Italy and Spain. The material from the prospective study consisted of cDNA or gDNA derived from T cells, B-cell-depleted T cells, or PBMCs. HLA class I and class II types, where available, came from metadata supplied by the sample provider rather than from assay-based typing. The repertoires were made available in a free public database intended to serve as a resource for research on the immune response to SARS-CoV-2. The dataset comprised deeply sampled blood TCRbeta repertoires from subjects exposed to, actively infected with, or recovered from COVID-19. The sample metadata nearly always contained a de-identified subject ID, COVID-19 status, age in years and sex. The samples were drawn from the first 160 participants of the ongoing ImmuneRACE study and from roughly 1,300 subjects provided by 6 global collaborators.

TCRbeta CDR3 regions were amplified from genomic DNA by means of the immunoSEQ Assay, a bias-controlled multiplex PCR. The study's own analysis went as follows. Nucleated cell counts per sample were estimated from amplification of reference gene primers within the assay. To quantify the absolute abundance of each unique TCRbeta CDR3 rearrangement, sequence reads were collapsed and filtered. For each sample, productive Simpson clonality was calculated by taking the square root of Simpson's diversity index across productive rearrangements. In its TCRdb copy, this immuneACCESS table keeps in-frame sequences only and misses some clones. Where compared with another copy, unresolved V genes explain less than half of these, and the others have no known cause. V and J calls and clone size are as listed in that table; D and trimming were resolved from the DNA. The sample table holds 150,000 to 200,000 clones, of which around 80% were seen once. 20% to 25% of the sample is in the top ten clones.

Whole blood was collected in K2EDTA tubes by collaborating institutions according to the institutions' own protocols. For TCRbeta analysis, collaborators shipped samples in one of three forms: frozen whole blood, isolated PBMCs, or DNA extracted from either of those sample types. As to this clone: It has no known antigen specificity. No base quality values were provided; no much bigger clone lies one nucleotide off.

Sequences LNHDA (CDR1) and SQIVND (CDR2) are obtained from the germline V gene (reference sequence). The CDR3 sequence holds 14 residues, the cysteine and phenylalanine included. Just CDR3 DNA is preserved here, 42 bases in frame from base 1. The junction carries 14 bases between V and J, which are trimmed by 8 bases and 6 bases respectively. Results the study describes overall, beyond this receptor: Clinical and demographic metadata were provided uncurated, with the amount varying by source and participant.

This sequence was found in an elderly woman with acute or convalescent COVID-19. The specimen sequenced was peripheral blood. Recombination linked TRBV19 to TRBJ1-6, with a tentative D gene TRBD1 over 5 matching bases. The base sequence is TGTGCCAGTCGTTATGGTGGGGCTAATTCACCCCTCCACTTT. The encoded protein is CASRYGGANSPLHF.